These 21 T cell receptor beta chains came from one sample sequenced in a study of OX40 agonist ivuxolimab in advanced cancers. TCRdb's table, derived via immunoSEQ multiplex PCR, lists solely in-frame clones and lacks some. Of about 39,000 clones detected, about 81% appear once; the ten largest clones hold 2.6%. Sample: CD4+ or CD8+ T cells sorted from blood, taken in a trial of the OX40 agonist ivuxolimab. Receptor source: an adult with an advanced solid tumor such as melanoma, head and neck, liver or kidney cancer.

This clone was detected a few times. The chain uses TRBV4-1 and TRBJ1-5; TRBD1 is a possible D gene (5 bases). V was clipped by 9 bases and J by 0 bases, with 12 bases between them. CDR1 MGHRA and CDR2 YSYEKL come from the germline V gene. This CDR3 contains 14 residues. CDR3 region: CASLNRTSNQPQHF. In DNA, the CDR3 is TGCGCCAGTCTAAACAGGACTAGCAATCAGCCCCAGCATTTT.

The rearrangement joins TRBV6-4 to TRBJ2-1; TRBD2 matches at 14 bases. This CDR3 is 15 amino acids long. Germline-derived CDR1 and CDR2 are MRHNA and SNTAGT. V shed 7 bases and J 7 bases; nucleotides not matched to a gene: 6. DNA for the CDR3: TGTGCCAGCAAACGACTAGCGGGAGGGCTTAATGAGCAGTTCTTC. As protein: CASKRLAGGLNEQFF.

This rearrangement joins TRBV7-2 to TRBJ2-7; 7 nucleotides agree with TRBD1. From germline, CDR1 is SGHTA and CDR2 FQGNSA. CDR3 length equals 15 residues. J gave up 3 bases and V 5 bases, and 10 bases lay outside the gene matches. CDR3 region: CASSTPGTVYYEQYF. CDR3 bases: TGTGCCAGCAGCACCCCCGGGACAGTCTACTACGAGCAGTACTTC.

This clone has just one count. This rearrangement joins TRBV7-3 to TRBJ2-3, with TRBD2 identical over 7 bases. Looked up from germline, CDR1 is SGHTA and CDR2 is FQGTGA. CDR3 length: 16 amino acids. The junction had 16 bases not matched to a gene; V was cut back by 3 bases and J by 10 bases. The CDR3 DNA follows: TGTGCCAGCAGCTTTCGACCGGGGGGAAGGATAGAGCCGCAGTATTTT. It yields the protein CASSFRPGGRIEPQYF.

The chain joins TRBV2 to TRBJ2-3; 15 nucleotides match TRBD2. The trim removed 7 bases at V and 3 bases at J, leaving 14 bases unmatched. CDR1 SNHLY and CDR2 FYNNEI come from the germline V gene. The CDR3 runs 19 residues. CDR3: CASNTGLAGGVDGTDTQYF. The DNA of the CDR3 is TGTGCCAGCAATACGGGACTAGCGGGAGGCGTTGACGGTACAGATACGCAGTATTTT.

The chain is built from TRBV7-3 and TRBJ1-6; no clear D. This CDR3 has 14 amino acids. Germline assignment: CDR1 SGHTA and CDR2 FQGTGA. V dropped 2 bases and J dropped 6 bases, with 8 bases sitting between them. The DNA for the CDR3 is TGTGCCAGCAGCTTAGAAGGGATTAATTCACCCCTCCACTTT. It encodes CASSLEGINSPLHF.

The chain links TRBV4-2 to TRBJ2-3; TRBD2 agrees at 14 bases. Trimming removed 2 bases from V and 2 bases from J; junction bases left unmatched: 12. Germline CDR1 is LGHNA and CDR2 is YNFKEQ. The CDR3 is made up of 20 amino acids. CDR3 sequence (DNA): TGTGCCAGCAGCCAACGACTAGCGGGAGGGGCTGGAAGGACCACAGATACGCAGTATTTT. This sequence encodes CASSQRLAGGAGRTTDTQYF.

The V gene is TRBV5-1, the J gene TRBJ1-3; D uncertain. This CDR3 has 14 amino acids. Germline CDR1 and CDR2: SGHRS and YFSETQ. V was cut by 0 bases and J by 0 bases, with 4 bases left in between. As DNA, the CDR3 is TGCGCCAGCAGCTTGGAACCCTCTGGAAACACCATATATTTT. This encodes CASSLEPSGNTIYF.

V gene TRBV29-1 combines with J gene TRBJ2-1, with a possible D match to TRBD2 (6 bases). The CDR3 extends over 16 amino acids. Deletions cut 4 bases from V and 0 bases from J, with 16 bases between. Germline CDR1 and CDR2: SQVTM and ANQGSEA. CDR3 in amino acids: CSVGGGPRSSYNEQFF. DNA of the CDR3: TGCAGCGTTGGGGGAGGTCCACGTAGCTCCTACAATGAGCAGTTCTTC.

The CDR3 DNA is TGCGCCAGCAGCTTGAGGAGTCACACAGATACGCAGTATTTT. It codes for CASSLRSHTDTQYF. The chain uses TRBV5-1 and TRBJ2-3; no reliable D call. V dropped 1 base and J dropped 2 bases, with 8 bases sitting between them. CDR1 is SGHRS and CDR2 is YFSETQ in the germline V gene. This CDR3 has 14 residues.

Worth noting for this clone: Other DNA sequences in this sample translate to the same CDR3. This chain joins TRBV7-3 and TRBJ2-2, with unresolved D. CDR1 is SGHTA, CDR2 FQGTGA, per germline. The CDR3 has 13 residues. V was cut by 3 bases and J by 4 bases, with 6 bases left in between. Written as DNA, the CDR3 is TGTGCCAGCAGCTTCTCATCCACCGGGGAGCTGTTTTTT. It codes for CASSFSSTGELFF.

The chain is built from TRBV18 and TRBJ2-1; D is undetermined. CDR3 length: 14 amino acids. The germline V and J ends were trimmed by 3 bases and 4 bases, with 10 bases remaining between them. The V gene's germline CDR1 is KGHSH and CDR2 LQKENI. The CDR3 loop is CASSPGPLYNEQFF. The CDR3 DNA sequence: TGTGCCAGCTCACCCGGCCCACTTTACAATGAGCAGTTCTTC.

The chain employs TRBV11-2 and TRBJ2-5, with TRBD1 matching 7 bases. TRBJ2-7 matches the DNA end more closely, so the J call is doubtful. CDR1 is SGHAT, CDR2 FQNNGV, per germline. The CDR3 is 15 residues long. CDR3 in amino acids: CASSSIRQGSGEQYF. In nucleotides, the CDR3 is TGTGCCAGCAGCTCCATAAGACAGGGCTCGGGCGAGCAGTACTTC.

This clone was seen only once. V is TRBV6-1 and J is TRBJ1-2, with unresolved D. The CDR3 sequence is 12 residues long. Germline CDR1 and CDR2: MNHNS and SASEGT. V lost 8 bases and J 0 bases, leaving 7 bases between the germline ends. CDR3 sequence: CASGRSNYGYTF. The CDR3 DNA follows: TGTGCCAGCGGCCGGTCTAACTATGGCTACACCTTC.

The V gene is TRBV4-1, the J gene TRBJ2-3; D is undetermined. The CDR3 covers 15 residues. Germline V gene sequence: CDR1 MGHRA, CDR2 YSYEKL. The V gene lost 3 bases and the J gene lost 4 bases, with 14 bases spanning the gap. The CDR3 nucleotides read TGCGCCAGCAGCCACTTCGGGCTTGATGCAGATACGCAGTATTTT. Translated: CASSHFGLDADTQYF.

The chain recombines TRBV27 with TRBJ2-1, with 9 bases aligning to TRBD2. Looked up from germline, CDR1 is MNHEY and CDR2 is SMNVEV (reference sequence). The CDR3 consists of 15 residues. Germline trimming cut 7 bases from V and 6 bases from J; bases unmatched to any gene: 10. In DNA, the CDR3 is TGTGCCAGCACTAGCGGGGCAGGGTGGAGCAATGAGCAGTTCTTC. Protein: CASTSGAGWSNEQFF.

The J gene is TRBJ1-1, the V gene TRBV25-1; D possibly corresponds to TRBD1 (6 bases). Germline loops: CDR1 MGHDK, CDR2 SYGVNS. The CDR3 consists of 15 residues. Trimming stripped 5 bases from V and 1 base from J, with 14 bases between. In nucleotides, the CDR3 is TGTGCCAGCAGTTACTCGGGGGACAAGAACACTGAAGCTTTCTTT. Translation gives CASSYSGDKNTEAFF.

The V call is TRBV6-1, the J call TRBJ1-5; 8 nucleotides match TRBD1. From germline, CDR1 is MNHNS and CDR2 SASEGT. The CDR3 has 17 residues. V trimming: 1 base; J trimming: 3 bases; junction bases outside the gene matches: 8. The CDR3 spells CASSEDVTGVFNQPQHF. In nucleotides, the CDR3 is TGTGCCAGCAGTGAAGACGTGACAGGGGTTTTCAATCAGCCCCAGCATTTT.

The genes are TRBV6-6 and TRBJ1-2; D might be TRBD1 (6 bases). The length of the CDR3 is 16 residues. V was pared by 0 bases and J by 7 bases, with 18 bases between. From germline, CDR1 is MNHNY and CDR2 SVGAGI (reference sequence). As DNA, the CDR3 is TGTGCCAGCAGTTACTCGGACTACAGGGCGGGGGGTGGCTACACCTTC. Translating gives CASSYSDYRAGGGYTF.

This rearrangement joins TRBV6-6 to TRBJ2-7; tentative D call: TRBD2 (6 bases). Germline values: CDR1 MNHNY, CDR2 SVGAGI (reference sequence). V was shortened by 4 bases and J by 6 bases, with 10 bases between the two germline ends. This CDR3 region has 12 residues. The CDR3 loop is CASSSLGGEQYV. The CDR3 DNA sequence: TGTGCCAGCAGTTCCTTGGGGGGCGAGCAGTACGTC.

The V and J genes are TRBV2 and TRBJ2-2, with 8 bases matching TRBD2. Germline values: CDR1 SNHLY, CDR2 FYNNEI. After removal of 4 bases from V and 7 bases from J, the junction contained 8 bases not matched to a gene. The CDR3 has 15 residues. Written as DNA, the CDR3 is TGTGCCAGCAGTGGGAGGGTAGCGGGAAACGGGGAGCTGTTTTTT. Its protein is CASSGRVAGNGELFF.